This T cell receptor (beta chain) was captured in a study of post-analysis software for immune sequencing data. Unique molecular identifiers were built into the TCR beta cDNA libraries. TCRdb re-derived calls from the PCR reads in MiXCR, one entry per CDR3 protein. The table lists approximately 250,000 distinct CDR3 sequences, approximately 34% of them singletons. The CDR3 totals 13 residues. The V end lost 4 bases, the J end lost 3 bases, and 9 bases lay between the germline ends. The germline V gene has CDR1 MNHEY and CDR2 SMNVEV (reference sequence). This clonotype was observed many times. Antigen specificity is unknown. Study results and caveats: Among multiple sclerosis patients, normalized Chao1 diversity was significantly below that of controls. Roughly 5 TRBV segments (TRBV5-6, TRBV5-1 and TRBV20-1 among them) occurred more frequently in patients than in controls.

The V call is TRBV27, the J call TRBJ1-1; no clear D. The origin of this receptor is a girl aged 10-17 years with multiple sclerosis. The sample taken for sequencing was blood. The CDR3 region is CASSWFRDTEAFF. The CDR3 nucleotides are TGTGCCAGCAGTTGGTTTAGGGACACTGAAGCTTTCTTT.